What follows are 16 T cell receptor beta chains derived from one specimen sequenced in a study of blood T cell repertoires in COVID-19. Clones were read by immunoSEQ multiplex PCR, and TCRdb kept only the in-frame ones, dropping some. Here the sample spans 250,000 to 350,000 clones, 65% to 85% being singletons. The sample consisted of peripheral blood. These receptor sequences come from a human donor with COVID-19, enrolled during active disease. The donor label of this sample is uncertain.

The genes are TRBV4-1 and TRBJ2-7; 7 bases fit TRBD1. The CDR3 sequence is 14 residues long. Germline-derived CDR1 and CDR2 are MGHRA and YSYEKL. Germline trimming cut 2 bases from V and 5 bases from J; bases unmatched to any gene: 6. CDR3: CASSQPDRVHEQYF. The CDR3 nucleotides are TGCGCCAGCAGCCAACCCGACAGGGTACACGAGCAGTACTTC.

V usage is TRBV27 and J usage is TRBJ1-2, with D possibly matching TRBD1 (6 bases). Per germline, CDR1 MNHEY and CDR2 SMNVEV (reference sequence). Trimming pared 3 bases from V and 6 bases from J, leaving 20 bases between. The CDR3 has 16 amino acids. This CDR3 is CASSFLTATGRDGYTF. CDR3 coding DNA: TGTGCCAGCAGTTTTTTAACGGCCACAGGGAGGGATGGCTACACCTTC.

The J gene is TRBJ2-2, the V gene TRBV2, with a weak D call TRBD1 (6 bases). Germline CDR1 SNHLY, CDR2 FYNNEI. CDR3 length: 14 residues. The V end lost 5 bases, the J end lost 1 base, and 8 bases lay between the germline ends. As DNA, the CDR3 is TGTGCCAGCAGTCCGGACAGGAACACCGGGGAGCTGTTTTTT. It yields the protein CASSPDRNTGELFF.

The chain uses TRBV6-6 and TRBJ1-2, with TRBD1 identical over 9 bases. V dropped 0 bases and J dropped 4; count of bases not matched to a gene: 3. The V gene's germline CDR1 is MNHNY and CDR2 SVGAGI (reference sequence). This CDR3 region has 15 residues. CDR3 amino acids: CASSYSVGQGYGYTF. The CDR3 nucleotides read TGTGCCAGCAGTTACTCGGTGGGACAGGGCTATGGCTACACCTTC.

This chain uses TRBV5-6 with TRBJ2-7, with 12 bases matching TRBD1. The length of the CDR3 is 16 residues. The germline CDR1 and CDR2 sequences are SGHDT and YYEEEE. The ends lost 2 bases at V and 3 bases at J; junction bases unmatched: 6. DNA of the CDR3: TGTGCCAGCAGCTTCGGGACAGGGGGCTGGGTCTACGAGCAGTACTTC. Its protein is CASSFGTGGWVYEQYF. The complete variable domain, with remaining parts taken from reference TRBV5-6 and TRBJ2-7, reads DAGVTQSPTHLIKTRGQQVTLRCSPKSGHDTVSWYQQALGQGPQFIFQYYEEEERQRGNFPDRFSGHQFPNYSSELNVNALLLGDSALYLCASSFGTGGWVYEQYFGPGTRLTVT.

The chain is built from TRBV7-3 and TRBJ2-3; 8 bases agree with TRBD2. Germline CDR1 is SGHTA and CDR2 is FQGTGA. The CDR3 totals 15 residues. V lost 5 bases and J lost 2; bases outside the gene matches: 6. CDR3 region: CASSDSGRDTDTQYF. In DNA form, the CDR3 reads TGTGCCAGCAGCGACAGCGGGAGAGACACAGATACGCAGTATTTT.

This clone was counted a single time. The V call is TRBV27, the J call TRBJ1-3; TRBD1 aligns across 8 bases. V was clipped by 3 bases and J by 0 bases; unmatched bases: 1. CDR3 length: 15 amino acids. Per the germline V gene, CDR1 is MNHEY and CDR2 is SMNVEV (reference sequence). In DNA, the CDR3 is TGTGCCAGCAGTTTGGACAGGGACTCTGGAAACACCATATATTTT. Translation gives CASSLDRDSGNTIYF.

V is TRBV2 and J is TRBJ2-2; possible D gene TRBD2, 6 bases. This CDR3 comprises 14 residues. Trimming cost V 4 bases and J 7 bases, with 13 bases left between them. Germline CDR1 is SNHLY and CDR2 is FYNNEI. The CDR3 DNA sequence: TGTGCCAGCAGTGGAAATAGGGGAGGCGGGGAGCTGTTTTTT. Encoded protein: CASSGNRGGGELFF.

The rearrangement joins TRBV28 to TRBJ1-2; TRBD1 matches 9 bases. V lost 6 bases, J lost 7 bases, and 12 bases stayed unmatched. The CDR3 is made up of 15 amino acids. CDR1 and CDR2 from the germline V gene are MDHEN and SYDVKM. CDR3: CASRTGTGLYSGYTF. CDR3 coding DNA: TGTGCCAGCAGAACCGGGACAGGGCTCTATTCTGGCTACACCTTC.

The chain recombines TRBV28 with TRBJ1-2; perhaps TRBD1 as D (6 bases). Trimming cost V 5 bases and J 1 base, with 17 bases left between them. Germline V lookup: CDR1 MDHEN, CDR2 SYDVKM. This CDR3 contains 16 residues. The chain's CDR3 is CASSPTGRGLNYGYTF. CDR3 in DNA: TGTGCCAGCAGTCCCACAGGGAGAGGGCTTAACTATGGCTACACCTTC.

The chain joins TRBV3-1 (or the pseudogene TRBV3-2) to TRBJ2-4, with 10 bases identical to TRBD2. The CDR3 is 16 amino acids. V gave up 4 bases and J gave up 6 bases; unmatched junction bases: 9. Germline V gives CDR1 LGHDT, CDR2 YNNKEL (reference sequence). The CDR3 reads CASSPSGLARGNIQYF. As DNA, the CDR3 is TGTGCCAGCAGCCCTTCGGGACTAGCGAGAGGAAACATTCAGTACTTC.

The genes are TRBV7-6 and TRBJ1-6, with a tentative D call TRBD1 (5 bases). V lost 0 bases and J 5 bases, leaving 8 bases between the germline ends. CDR1 SGHVS and CDR2 FNYEAQ come from the germline V gene. The CDR3 totals 15 residues. CDR3 DNA sequence: TGTGCCAGCAGCTTAGCCGGGGGGAATAATTCACCCCTCCACTTT. Translating gives CASSLAGGNNSPLHF.

The V call is TRBV19, the J call TRBJ1-1; 7 bases are shared with TRBD1. Per the germline V gene, CDR1 is LNHDA and CDR2 is SQIVND (reference sequence). V gave up 10 bases and J gave up 3 bases; unmatched junction bases: 11. CDR3 length: 14 residues. The CDR3 DNA reads as TGTGCCATCAACAGGGGAGGCGCCGACACTGAAGCTTTCTTT. Translated: CAINRGGADTEAFF.

The rearrangement uses TRBV3-1 (or the pseudogene TRBV3-2) and TRBJ1-1; perhaps TRBD1 as D (5 bases). Germline V gives CDR1 LGHDT, CDR2 YNNKEL (reference sequence). V was trimmed by 4 bases and J by 3 bases, leaving 9 bases between them. The CDR3 extends over 13 amino acids. As DNA, the CDR3 is TGTGCCAGCAGCCCACAAGGGGACACTGAAGCTTTCTTT. Its protein product is CASSPQGDTEAFF.

This chain uses TRBV4-1 with TRBJ1-5; D gene ambiguous. V was trimmed by 2 bases and J by 2 bases, leaving 10 bases between them. CDR1 is MGHRA, CDR2 YSYEKL, per germline. The CDR3 runs 15 residues. The CDR3 region has the DNA TGCGCCAGCAGCCAACCTTGGGGAGGCAATCAGCCCCAGCATTTT. Amino acid sequence: CASSQPWGGNQPQHF.

The chain carries TRBV2 and TRBJ2-7; TRBD1 aligns across 9 bases. The V gene end was trimmed by 7 bases and the J gene end by 4 bases; junction bases not matched to a gene: 14. Germline-derived CDR1 and CDR2 are SNHLY and FYNNEI. The length of the CDR3 is 16 residues. CDR3 loop: CASTRIRGQGNYEQYF. The CDR3 region has the DNA TGTGCCAGCACCCGAATCAGAGGACAGGGGAATTACGAGCAGTACTTC. Looking up the rest from reference TRBV2 and TRBJ2-7 gives the full variable domain: EPEVTQTPSHQVTQMGQEVILRCVPISNHLYFYWYRQILGQKVEFLVSFYNNEISEKSEIFDDQFSVERPDGSNFTLKIRSTKLEDSAMYFCASTRIRGQGNYEQYFGPGTRLTVT.